This is a list of T cell receptor beta chains from one sample in a study of blood T cell repertoires in COVID-19. This table comes from immunoSEQ multiplex PCR, and its TCRdb copy is limited to in-frame clones, with some not included. The sample lists 150,000 to 200,000 clones; 80% to 90% were seen once. The specimen sequenced was peripheral blood. The receptors shown here come from a woman between 40 and 55 years old with COVID-19, enrolled during active disease. Both conserved end residues are part of each CDR3. D genes are given only for firm matches. Not all rows give a size; the values are once, few, many and, for expanded clones, a class.

>TRBJ1-1|-|-|TRBV5-3
CARSSGLVGAETEAFF
TGTGCCAGAAGCTCGGGCTTAGTGGGGGCGGAAACTGAAGCTTTCTTT
>TRBJ1-1|-|TRBD1|TRBV29-1
CSGGGQGNTEAFF
TGCAGCGGGGGGGGACAGGGGAACACTGAAGCTTTCTTT
>TRBJ1-1|few|TRBD1|TRBV2
CASSERVRGRDTEAFF
TGTGCCAGCAGTGAAAGAGTGAGGGGGCGCGACACTGAAGCTTTCTTT
>TRBJ1-6|-|TRBD1|TRBV3-1/TRBV3-2
CASSSTGGNSPLHF
TGTGCCAGCAGCTCCACAGGGGGCAATTCACCCCTCCACTTT
>TRBJ2-5|-|-|TRBV6-1
CASSEFSSAMGTQYF
TGTGCCAGCAGTGAATTCTCTAGCGCCATGGGGACCCAGTACTTC
>TRBJ2-1|-|-|TRBV10-1
CASSDGGVGNEQFF
TGCGCCAGCAGTGATGGAGGGGTTGGCAATGAGCAGTTCTTC
>TRBJ2-7|-|-|TRBV6-5
CASSYRESPLEQYF
TGTGCCAGCAGTTATCGGGAGTCTCCATTAGAGCAGTACTTC
>TRBJ2-7|-|TRBD2|TRBV2
CASSKNNLLAGGFF
TGTGCCAGCAGCAAGAACAACTTACTAGCGGGAGGGTTTTTC
>TRBJ1-2|-|TRBD1|TRBV19
CASSRTGTNYGYTF
TGTGCCAGTAGTAGGACAGGGACAAACTATGGCTACACCTTC
>TRBJ2-1|few|-|TRBV19
CASSLRLGGEQFF
TGTGCCAGTAGTCTACGACTAGGTGGTGAGCAGTTCTTC
>TRBJ2-7|-|-|TRBV4-2
CASSQSTGGRGSSYEQYF
TGTGCCAGCAGCCAATCTACCGGAGGGCGGGGTAGCTCCTACGAGCAGTACTTC
>TRBJ2-1|-|-|TRBV5-1
CASSLGVARNEQFF
TGCGCCAGCAGCTTGGGAGTAGCGAGGAATGAGCAGTTCTTC
>TRBJ1-1|-|-|TRBV4-1
CASSLIPGEGANTEAFF
TGCGCCAGCAGCCTTATCCCCGGCGAAGGAGCGAACACTGAAGCTTTCTTT
>TRBJ2-3|-|-|TRBV30
CAWSSLAGRFGTQYF
TGTGCCTGGAGCTCACTAGCAGGGAGGTTTGGGACGCAGTATTTT
>TRBJ2-3|-|-|TRBV19
CASSQARDTQYF
TGTGCCAGTAGTCAAGCCCGGGATACGCAGTATTTT
>TRBJ1-1|-|-|TRBV13
CASSHRAGTTEAFF
TGTGCCAGCAGCCACCGGGCGGGGACCACTGAAGCTTTCTTT